Below are 13 T cell receptor beta chains sequenced from a single sample in a study of blood T cell repertoires in COVID-19. TCRdb's copy holds only in-frame clones and misses some; the assay was immunoSEQ multiplex PCR. The sample has roughly 150,000 clones; 75% to 90% are singletons. Sequenced sample: PBMCs or T cells enriched from blood (not recorded which). All receptors derive from a man aged 45-60 years who had recovered from COVID-19.

V gene TRBV6-4 combines with J gene TRBJ1-2, with TRBD1 identical over 10 bases. Germline loops: CDR1 MRHNA, CDR2 SNTAGT. After removal of 3 bases from V and 7 bases from J, the junction contained 2 bases not matched to a gene. This CDR3 spans 13 amino acids. CDR3 sequence: CASSEGQGSGYTF. The CDR3 DNA reads TGTGCCAGCAGTGAGGGACAGGGGTCTGGCTACACCTTC.

The chain combines TRBV4-1 with TRBJ2-7; 9 bases align to TRBD1. Germline CDR1 and CDR2: MGHRA and YSYEKL. The CDR3 extends over 15 amino acids. V lost 1 base and J lost 5; bases outside the gene matches: 6. The CDR3 sequence is CASSQGTGVYHEQYF. The CDR3 DNA is TGCGCCAGCAGCCAAGGGACAGGGGTGTACCACGAGCAGTACTTC.

The table lists this clone with a few counts. This rearrangement joins TRBV15 to TRBJ1-4; 8 nucleotides align to TRBD1. Germline CDR1 is LNHNV and CDR2 is YYDKDF (reference sequence). V shed 9 bases, J shed 8 bases, and the junction held 5 bases outside the gene matches. The CDR3 contains 12 residues. CDR3 nucleotide sequence: TGTGCCACTTCCAGGGGGCTGGAAAAACTGTTTTTT. It codes for CATSRGLEKLFF.

The chain links TRBV2 to TRBJ2-1; 10 bases match TRBD2. This CDR3 has 14 amino acids. Germline-derived CDR1 and CDR2 are SNHLY and FYNNEI. Losses at the gene ends were 4 bases for V and 8 bases for J; bases not matched to a gene: 5. The CDR3 coding sequence is TGTGCCAGCAGTGTCAGCGGGGGGGATGATGAGCAGTTCTTC. Translation: CASSVSGGDDEQFF.

The CDR3 DNA reads TGTGCCAGCAGCTTAACAATCGGGGGGCTGACAGATACGCAGTATTTT. Its translation is CASSLTIGGLTDTQYF. The V and J genes are TRBV7-3 and TRBJ2-3, with a tentative D call TRBD2 (7 bases). The CDR3 is 16 residues long. CDR1 is SGHTA and CDR2 is FQGTGA in the germline V gene. V was shortened by 0 bases and J by 3 bases, with 13 bases between the two germline ends. Full variable domain (outside the CDR3, taken from reference TRBV7-3 and TRBJ2-3): GAGVSQTPSNKVTEKGKYVELRCDPISGHTALYWYRQSLGQGPEFLIYFQGTGAADDSGLPNDRFFAVRPEGSVSTLKIQRTERGDSAVYLCASSLTIGGLTDTQYFGPGTRLTVL.

This sequence joins TRBV27 and TRBJ2-3; 15 bases line up with TRBD2. The J segment lost 6 bases and the V segment lost 8 bases, leaving 21 bases of the junction unmatched. Germline V gene sequence: CDR1 MNHEY, CDR2 SMNVEV (reference sequence). This CDR3 spans 20 amino acids. CDR3 region: CASSHLAGQGTSGRRDTQYF. CDR3 bases: TGTGCCAGCTCCCACCTAGCGGGACAGGGGACTAGCGGGAGGAGGGATACGCAGTATTTT.

The chain has TRBV5-5 and TRBJ1-2; D unresolved. CDR3 length: 14 amino acids. Trimming stripped 0 bases from V and 4 bases from J, with 10 bases between. Germline V lookup: CDR1 SGHKS, CDR2 YYEKEE (reference sequence). CDR3 in amino acids: CASSLGAVTYGYTF. The CDR3 nucleotides are TGTGCCAGCAGCTTGGGGGCAGTGACCTATGGCTACACCTTC.

This rearrangement joins TRBV4-1 to TRBJ1-3; no firm D call. In germline, CDR1 is MGHRA, CDR2 YSYEKL. V gave up 2 bases and J gave up 0 bases, with 11 bases separating them. The CDR3 totals 16 residues. The chain's CDR3 is CASSQTGSPSGNTIYF. CDR3 DNA sequence: TGCGCCAGCAGCCAAACCGGGTCTCCCTCTGGAAACACCATATATTTT.

The CDR3 DNA is TGTGCCAGCAGCGAGGGGGTCAGGACTGAAGCTTTCTTT. Its protein is CASSEGVRTEAFF. The chain is built from TRBV9 and TRBJ1-1, with TRBD1 as a possible D gene (6 bases). The CDR3 contains 13 residues. Trimming cost V 3 bases and J 5 bases, with 11 bases left between them. CDR1 and CDR2 from the germline V gene are SGDLS and YYNGEE. Combining the CDR3 with reference TRBV9 and TRBJ1-1 gives the whole variable domain DSGVTQTPKHLITATGQRVTLRCSPRSGDLSVYWYQQSLDQGLQFLIQYYNGEERAKGNILERFSAQQFPDLHSELNLSSLELGDSALYFCASSEGVRTEAFFGQGTRLTVV.

This chain connects TRBV7-9 to TRBJ1-5, with D unresolved. Trimming shortened V by 5 bases and J by 0 bases, and 11 bases separated the two germline ends. The germline V gene encodes CDR1 SEHNR and CDR2 FQNEAQ (reference sequence). The CDR3 is 15 amino acids. CDR3 nucleotide sequence: TGTGCCAGCAGCCATGCCTCTAATAGCAATCAGCCCCAGCATTTT. It codes for CASSHASNSNQPQHF. Full variable domain (rest looked up from reference TRBV7-9 and TRBJ1-5): DTGVSQNPRHKITKRGQNVTFRCDPISEHNRLYWYRQTLGQGPEFLTYFQNEAQLEKSRLLSDRFSAERPKGSFSTLEIQRTEQGDSAMYLCASSHASNSNQPQHFGDGTRLSIL.

In this sample, this clone turned up a few times. V is TRBV5-4 and J is TRBJ2-6; TRBD1 matches at 10 bases. The V gene's germline CDR1 is SGHNT and CDR2 YYREEE (reference sequence). V lost 3 bases to trimming and J lost 0 bases; unmatched junction nucleotides: 9. This CDR3 contains 19 residues. The CDR3 DNA follows: TGTGCCAGCAGCTCGGACAGGGACAGGGGCGCCTCTGGGGCCAACGTCCTGACTTTC. Translation gives CASSSDRDRGASGANVLTF.

CDR3 nucleotides: TGTGCCAGCAGCTTAGGAGGACTAGCGGGAGTCTACGAGCAGTACTTC. It yields the protein CASSLGGLAGVYEQYF. The chain carries TRBV7-2 and TRBJ2-7; 13 bases match TRBD2. The V gene's germline CDR1 is SGHTA and CDR2 FQGNSA. V trimming: 1 base; J trimming: 3 bases; junction bases outside the gene matches: 3. The CDR3 length is 16 residues.

The rearrangement links TRBV7-9 to TRBJ1-1, with a tentative D call TRBD1 (6 bases). V was clipped by 4 bases and J by 5 bases, with 20 bases between them. The V gene's germline CDR1 is SEHNR and CDR2 FQNEAQ (reference sequence). The CDR3 consists of 16 residues. The DNA of the CDR3 is TGTGCCAGCAGCTCGGGTTGGGTTGGGCAGGGGACTGAAGCTTTCTTT. Residues: CASSSGWVGQGTEAFF.